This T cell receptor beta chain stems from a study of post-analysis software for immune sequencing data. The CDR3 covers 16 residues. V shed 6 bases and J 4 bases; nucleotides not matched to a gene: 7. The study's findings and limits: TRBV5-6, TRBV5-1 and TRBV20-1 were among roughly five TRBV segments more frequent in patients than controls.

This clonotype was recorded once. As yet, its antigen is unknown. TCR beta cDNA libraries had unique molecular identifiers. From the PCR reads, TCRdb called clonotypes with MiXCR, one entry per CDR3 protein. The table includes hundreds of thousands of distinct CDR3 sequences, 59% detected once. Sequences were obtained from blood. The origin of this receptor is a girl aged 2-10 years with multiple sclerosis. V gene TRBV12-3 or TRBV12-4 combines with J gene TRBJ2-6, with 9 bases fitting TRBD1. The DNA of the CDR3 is TGTGCCAGCAGCCGATACAGGGGGCCCGGGGCCAACGTCCTGACTTTC. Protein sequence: CASSRYRGPGANVLTF.